This T cell receptor beta chain was sequenced during a study of blood T cell repertoires in COVID-19. Overall study context: Sources were T cells, B-cell-depleted T cells, or PBMCs; the material itself was cDNA or gDNA.

This CDR3 is 12 amino acids long. The V and J ends lost 5 bases and 1 base respectively, with 5 bases between them. Germline V gives CDR1 MNHGY, CDR2 SAAAGT. Source study methods: How many nucleated cells were present was estimated from reference gene primer amplification. Libraries were prepared by immunoSEQ multiplex PCR; TCRdb keeps only in-frame clonotypes and omits some of them. That table supplies the V and J calls and clone size; D and trimming were determined from the DNA. This sample yields 250,000 to 350,000 clones, of which 75% to 90% are seen a single time; 0.94% belongs to the top ten. Material: peripheral blood. The receptor comes from a woman aged 35 to 49 who had recovered from COVID-19. The rearrangement joins TRBV6-8 to TRBJ1-1; D gene unclear. The CDR3 DNA reads as TGTGCCAGCAGTCAGGCGAACACTGAAGCTTTCTTT. This gives the protein CASSQANTEAFF.